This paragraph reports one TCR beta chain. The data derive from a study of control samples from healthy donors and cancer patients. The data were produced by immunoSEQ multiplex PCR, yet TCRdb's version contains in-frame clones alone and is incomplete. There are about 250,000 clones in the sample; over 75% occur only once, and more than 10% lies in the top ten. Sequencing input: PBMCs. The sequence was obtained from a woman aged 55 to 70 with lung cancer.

The CDR3 DNA reads TGTGCCAGCAGCTTAGGGACAGGGGGCTGGGGGGGGGCCAACGTCCTGACTTTC. This codes for CASSLGTGGWGGANVLTF. This chain links TRBV7-9 with TRBJ2-6; 11 bases align to TRBD1. The CDR3 extends over 18 amino acids. The ends lost 1 base at V and 4 bases at J; junction bases unmatched: 6. Germline V gene lookup returns CDR1 SEHNR and CDR2 FQNEAQ (reference sequence).